One and the same sample provided the 19 T cell receptor beta chains below, sequenced in a study of Ad26.COV2.S vaccination and SARS-CoV-2 variants. The sample's treatment: over 15 received Ad26.COV2.S at low or high dose, single or two shots; about five received placebo; per-sample allocation not given. Samples analyzed were those drawn on day 63 after the first vaccine or placebo injection. Assay used: immunoSEQ multiplex PCR; TCRdb lists only in-frame clones, some missing. The sample yields about 460,000 clones, 80% to 90% seen once. The source was peripheral blood, collected in a trial of Ad26.COV2.S vaccine versus placebo. The receptors come from a person aged 18-65 years who received the Ad26.COV2.S COVID-19 vaccine or a placebo.

J is TRBJ1-5 and V is TRBV7-8; perhaps TRBD1 as D (5 bases). The germline V gene encodes CDR1 SGHVS and CDR2 FQNEAQ. Deletions cut 2 bases from V and 0 bases from J, with 8 bases between. This CDR3 region has 15 residues. CDR3: CASSLMTDSNQPQHF. CDR3 coding DNA: TGTGCCAGCAGCTTAATGACAGATAGCAATCAGCCCCAGCATTTT. The complete variable domain, with remaining parts taken from reference TRBV7-8 and TRBJ1-5, reads GAGVSQSPRYKVAKRGQDVALRCDPISGHVSLFWYQQALGQGPEFLTYFQNEAQLDKSGLPSDRFFAERPEGSVSTLKIQRTQQEDSAVYLCASSLMTDSNQPQHFGDGTRLSIL.

This chain uses TRBV7-9 with TRBJ2-7; TRBD2 matches 8 bases. In germline, CDR1 is SEHNR, CDR2 FQNEAQ (reference sequence). The CDR3 is 15 amino acids. V lost 3 bases and J lost 6; bases outside the gene matches: 10. The CDR3 loop reads CASSFGAGGRGEQYF. The CDR3 region has the DNA TGTGCCAGCAGCTTTGGGGCGGGAGGTCGTGGCGAGCAGTACTTC.

In its sample, this clone was seen a few times. This sequence joins TRBV29-1 and TRBJ1-1, with D hard to call. Germline CDR1 is SQVTM and CDR2 is ANQGSEA. This CDR3 region has 12 residues. V was shortened by 2 bases and J by 3 bases, with 7 bases between the two germline ends. DNA of the CDR3: TGCAGCGTTGAAACCGATTACACTGAAGCTTTCTTT. This sequence encodes CSVETDYTEAFF. The entire variable domain, with the rest obtained from reference TRBV29-1 and TRBJ1-1, is as follows: SAVISQKPSRDICQRGTSLTIQCQVDSQVTMMFWYRQQPGQSLTLIATANQGSEATYESGFVIDKFPISRPNLTFSTLTVSNMSPEDSSIYLCSVETDYTEAFFGQGTRLTVV.

This sequence joins TRBV28 and TRBJ1-4, with TRBD1 matching over 10 bases. Germline V CDR1 and CDR2: MDHEN, SYDVKM. CDR3 size: 17 residues. The trim removed 6 bases at V and 5 bases at J, leaving 12 bases unmatched. CDR3 sequence: CASRKELWTGGNEKLFF. In DNA, the CDR3 is TGTGCCAGCAGAAAAGAGCTGTGGACAGGGGGGAATGAAAAACTGTTTTTT.

The CDR3: CASSLARVKASAYEQYF. The CDR3 DNA is TGTGCCAGCAGCTTAGCGCGGGTAAAGGCTTCCGCCTACGAGCAGTACTTC. The chain has TRBV7-9 and TRBJ2-7; TRBD2 is a possible D gene (5 bases). CDR3 length: 17 amino acids. Trimming pared 0 bases from V and 2 bases from J, leaving 17 bases between. Germline V gives CDR1 SEHNR, CDR2 FQNEAQ (reference sequence).

The chain is built from TRBV5-4 and TRBJ2-7; no clear D gene. Trimming cost V 1 base and J 6 bases, with 14 bases left between them. The germline V gene encodes CDR1 SGHNT and CDR2 YYREEE (reference sequence). The CDR3 has 14 residues. The CDR3 DNA reads as TGTGCCAGCAGCTTGCAACTCGAGGTAGGCGAGCAGTACTTC. Translating it yields CASSLQLEVGEQYF. Supplemented by reference TRBV5-4 and TRBJ2-7, the full variable domain reads ETGVTQSPTHLIKTRGQQVTLRCSSQSGHNTVSWYQQALGQGPQFIFQYYREEENGRGNFPPRFSGLQFPNYSSELNVNALELDDSALYLCASSLQLEVGEQYFGPGTRLTVT.

As to this clone: The sample holds other DNA sequences that translate to the same CDR3. This sequence joins TRBV28 and TRBJ1-2; D remains ambiguous. From germline, CDR1 is MDHEN and CDR2 SYDVKM. CDR3 size: 12 residues. V shed 6 bases and J shed 1 base, with 6 bases lying between them. The CDR3 is CASRELNYGYTF. Here the CDR3 DNA reads TGTGCCAGCAGAGAACTTAACTATGGCTACACCTTC.

This chain uses TRBV30 with TRBJ2-3; TRBD2 aligns across 11 bases. V lost 7 bases to trimming and J lost 6 bases; unmatched junction nucleotides: 9. This CDR3 is 14 amino acids long. Germline lookup yields CDR1 GTSNPN and CDR2 SVGIG (reference sequence). CDR3 loop: CASTRTSGRDTQYF. CDR3 coding DNA: TGTGCCTCGACGCGGACTAGCGGGCGCGATACGCAGTATTTT. The full variable domain, completed using reference TRBV30 and TRBJ2-3, is SQTIHQWPATLVQPVGSPLSLECTVEGTSNPNLYWYRQAAGRGLQLLFYSVGIGQISSEVPQNLSASRPQDRQFILSSKKLLLSDSGFYLCASTRTSGRDTQYFGPGTRLTVL.

The V and J genes are TRBV6-5 and TRBJ1-4, with TRBD1 as a possible D gene (5 bases). Germline CDR1 MNHEY, CDR2 SVGAGI. The CDR3 runs to 14 residues. Trimming stripped 6 bases from V and 8 bases from J, with 16 bases between. The CDR3 sequence is CASRETAVSEKLFF. Written as DNA, the CDR3 is TGTGCCAGCAGAGAGACAGCGGTCAGCGAAAAACTGTTTTTT.

The DNA of the CDR3 is TGTGCCAGCAGCCCTGCGGGGAGGGACAGGGAAGGATACGGCTACACCTTC. As protein: CASSPAGRDREGYGYTF. The J gene is TRBJ1-2, the V gene TRBV7-9; 9 bases map to TRBD1. This CDR3 is built from 17 residues. The junction had 18 bases not matched to a gene; V was cut back by 5 bases and J by 8 bases. The germline CDR1 and CDR2 sequences are SEHNR and FQNEAQ (reference sequence).

This chain links TRBV24-1 with TRBJ2-7, with D unresolved. This CDR3 has 12 amino acids. Germline V gives CDR1 KGHDR, CDR2 SFDVKD. The V and J ends lost 4 bases and 7 bases respectively, with 10 bases between them. CDR3 DNA sequence: TGTGCCACCAGTGACCCCGGTTCGGAGCAGTACTTC. It specifies CATSDPGSEQYF.

The chain uses TRBV18 and TRBJ2-3, with 11 bases matching TRBD2. This CDR3 spans 17 amino acids. Germline CDR1 reads KGHSH; CDR2 reads LQKENI. The J segment lost 1 base and the V segment lost 2 bases, leaving 5 bases of the junction unmatched. CDR3 DNA: TGTGCCAGCTCACCAAGAGAGACTAGCGGGGGCACAGATACGCAGTATTTT. This gives the protein CASSPRETSGGTDTQYF.

The V gene is TRBV6-6, the J gene TRBJ1-5; D may be TRBD1 (5 bases). V dropped 2 bases and J dropped 8 bases, with 13 bases sitting between them. The V gene's germline CDR1 is MNHNY and CDR2 SVGAGI (reference sequence). The CDR3 contains 14 residues. CDR3 DNA: TGTGCCAGCAGTTACACCGCAATCAGGGAGCCCCAGCATTTT. As protein: CASSYTAIREPQHF.

The table lists this clone with a count of one. The chain is built from TRBV5-4 and TRBJ1-1; D ambiguous. Germline lookup yields CDR1 SGHNT and CDR2 YYREEE (reference sequence). Trimming left V 1 base short and J 7 bases short, with 14 bases between. The length of the CDR3 is 14 residues. The CDR3 spells CASSLNPRDGEAFF. The CDR3 DNA is TGTGCCAGCAGCTTGAATCCCCGCGACGGTGAAGCTTTCTTT.

The chain links TRBV5-4 to TRBJ1-2; D gene unclear. The germline CDR1 and CDR2 sequences are SGHNT and YYREEE (reference sequence). V was shortened by 1 base and J by 4 bases, with 11 bases between the two germline ends. This CDR3 contains 14 residues. CDR3 sequence (DNA): TGTGCCAGCAGCTTGCTTGGCGCGGGCTATGGCTACACCTTC. It codes for CASSLLGAGYGYTF. The full variable domain, in which reference TRBV5-4 and TRBJ1-2 provide the parts outside the CDR3, is ETGVTQSPTHLIKTRGQQVTLRCSSQSGHNTVSWYQQALGQGPQFIFQYYREEENGRGNFPPRFSGLQFPNYSSELNVNALELDDSALYLCASSLLGAGYGYTFGSGTRLTVV.

This clone has just one count. Other DNA sequences from this sample encode an identical CDR3 as well. The chain couples TRBV9 to TRBJ2-3; 7 nucleotides match TRBD2. The trim removed 0 bases at V and 1 base at J, leaving 2 bases unmatched. The CDR3 contains 15 residues. Germline V gives CDR1 SGDLS, CDR2 YYNGEE. The CDR3, as DNA: TGTGCCAGCAGCGTAGTGGCGGGAGGCACAGATACGCAGTATTTT. It codes for CASSVVAGGTDTQYF.

The CDR3 loop is CASSLSTDRLDNEKLFF. DNA for the CDR3: TGTGCCAGCAGCTTGTCGACAGACCGACTTGATAATGAAAAACTGTTTTTT. The rearrangement links TRBV7-2 to TRBJ1-4, with TRBD1 as a possible D gene (5 bases). The V gene lost 3 bases and the J gene lost 4 bases, with 18 bases spanning the gap. CDR3 length equals 17 residues. CDR1 SGHTA and CDR2 FQGNSA come from the germline V gene.

V usage is TRBV6-5 and J usage is TRBJ2-3; D is unclear. This CDR3 has 11 amino acids. Germline CDR1 reads MNHEY; CDR2 reads SVGAGI. V was trimmed by 6 bases and J by 7 bases, leaving 8 bases between them. CDR3 region: CASSFLYTQYF. As DNA, the CDR3 is TGTGCCAGCAGCTTTTTGTATACGCAGTATTTT.

Comments on this clone: The junction does not match germline at one end; this may be a read error. The V and J genes are TRBV7-7 and TRBJ2-3; 7 bases are shared with TRBD1. This CDR3 has 13 amino acids. Germline CDR1 is SSHAT and CDR2 is FNYEAQ (reference sequence). CDR3 amino acids: CASSLNRGDTQYF. The CDR3, as DNA: TGTGCTAGCAGTTTAAACAGGGGAGATACGCAGTATTTT.